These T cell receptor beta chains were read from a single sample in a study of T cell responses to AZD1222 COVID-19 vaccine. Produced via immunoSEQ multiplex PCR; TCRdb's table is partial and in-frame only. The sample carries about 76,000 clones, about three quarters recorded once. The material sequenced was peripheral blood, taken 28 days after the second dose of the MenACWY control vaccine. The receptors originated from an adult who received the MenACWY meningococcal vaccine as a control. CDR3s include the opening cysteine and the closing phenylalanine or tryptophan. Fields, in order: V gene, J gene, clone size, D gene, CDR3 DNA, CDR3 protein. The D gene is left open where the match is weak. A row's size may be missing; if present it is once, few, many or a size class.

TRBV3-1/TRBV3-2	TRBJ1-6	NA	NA	TGTGCCAGCAGCCGTGCATCGAACTCACCCCTCCACTTT	CASSRASNSPLHF
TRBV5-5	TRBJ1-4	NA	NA	TGTGCCAGCAGCTTCAGGGGAATGGGTGAAAAACTGTTTTTT	CASSFRGMGEKLFF
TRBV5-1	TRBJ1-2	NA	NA	TGCGCCAGCAGCTTGGCCCTCGGAGCTAACTATGGCTACACCTTC	CASSLALGANYGYTF
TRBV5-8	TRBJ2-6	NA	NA	TGTGCCAGCAGCTTGGAGGGCGGCAACTCTGGGGCCAACGTCCTGACTTTC	CASSLEGGNSGANVLTF
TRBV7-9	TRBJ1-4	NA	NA	TGTGCCAGCAGCTTATTCGGTGGAAGCAATGAAAAACTGTTTTTT	CASSLFGGSNEKLFF
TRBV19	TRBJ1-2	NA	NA	TGTGCCAGTAGTATTCAGGCGGACTATGGCTACACCTTC	CASSIQADYGYTF
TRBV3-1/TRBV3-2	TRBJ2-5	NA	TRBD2	TGTGCCAGCAGCCGAATGGGACTAGCGGGGGGGTCAGAGACCCAGTACTTC	CASSRMGLAGGSETQYF
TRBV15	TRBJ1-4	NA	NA	TGTGCCACCAGCAGAGCGGGGGGTTATTCCGAAAAACTGTTTTTT	CATSRAGGYSEKLFF
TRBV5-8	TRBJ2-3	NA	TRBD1	TGTGCCAGCAGCTCCGGGACAGGGATTTGGGATACGCAGTATTTT	CASSSGTGIWDTQYF
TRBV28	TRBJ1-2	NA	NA	TGTGCCAGCAGTGGTACCGTTTGGGGTGGCTACACCTTC	CASSGTVWGGYTF
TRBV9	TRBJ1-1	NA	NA	TGTGCCAGCAGCTCAGCTGGGTACACTGAAGCTTTCTTT	CASSSAGYTEAFF
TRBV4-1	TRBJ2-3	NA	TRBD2	TGCGCCAGCAGCCAAGACGCAGCGGGGGGAGTTACTTTT	CASSQDAAGGVTF
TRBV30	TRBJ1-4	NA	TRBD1	TGTGCCTGGAGTGGACAGGGTAATGAAAAACTGTTTTTT	CAWSGQGNEKLFF
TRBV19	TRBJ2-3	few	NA	TGTGCCAGTAGTCCTTTCGCGGGTACAGATACGCAGTATTTT	CASSPFAGTDTQYF
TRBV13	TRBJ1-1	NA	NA	TGTGCCAGCAGCTTAGACACTGAAGCTTTCTTT	CASSLDTEAFF
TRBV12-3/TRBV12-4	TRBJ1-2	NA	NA	TGTGCCAGATCTAGCTATGGCTACACCTTC	CARSSYGYTF
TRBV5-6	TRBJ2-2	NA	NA	TGTGCCAGCAGCTTAAACCCCACCGGGGAGCTGTTTTTT	CASSLNPTGELFF
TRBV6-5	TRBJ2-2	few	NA	TGTGCCAGCAGTCCGATTGGCACCGGGGAGCTGTTTTTT	CASSPIGTGELFF
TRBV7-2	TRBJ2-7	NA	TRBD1	TGTGCCAGCAGCTTAATGGGACAGGGATTAAACGAGCAGTACTTC	CASSLMGQGLNEQYF
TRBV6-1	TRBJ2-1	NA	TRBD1	TGTGCCAGCAGTGAAGCTGAGACAGGGTACAATGAGCAGTTCTTC	CASSEAETGYNEQFF
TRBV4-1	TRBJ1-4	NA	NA	TGCGCCAGCAGCCGGGGAGGTCTTAATGAAAAACTGTTTTTT	CASSRGGLNEKLFF
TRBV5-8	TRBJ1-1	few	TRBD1	TGTGCCAGCAGCTCAACGGACAGGGGATTTAGGCGCACTGAAGCTTTCTTT	CASSSTDRGFRRTEAFF
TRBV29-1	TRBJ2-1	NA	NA	TGCAGCGTTGGAGCAAATGAGCAGTTCTTC	CSVGANEQFF
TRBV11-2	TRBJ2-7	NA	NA	TGTGCCAGCAGCTCTGCCTACGAGCAGTACTTC	CASSSAYEQYF
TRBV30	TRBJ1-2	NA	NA	TGTGCCTGGAGTGGGACAACCGGGGCCTATGGCTACACCTTC	CAWSGTTGAYGYTF
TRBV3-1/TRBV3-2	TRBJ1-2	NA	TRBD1	TGTGCCAGCAGCGTCGGGACAGCTAACTATGGCTACACCTTC	CASSVGTANYGYTF
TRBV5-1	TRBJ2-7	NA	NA	TGCGCCAGCAGCCTTCTAGGAGACTACGAGCAGTACTTC	CASSLLGDYEQYF
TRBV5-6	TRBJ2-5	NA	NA	TGTGCCAGCAGCTTGAGAGCAGACTACCAAGAGACCCAGTACTTC	CASSLRADYQETQYF
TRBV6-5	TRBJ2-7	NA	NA	TGTGCCAGCAGTTACTCGATAGAACAGATTTACGAGCAGTACTTC	CASSYSIEQIYEQYF
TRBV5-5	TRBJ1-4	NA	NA	TGTGCCAGCAGCTTAGCAATCAGGGAAAAACTGTTTTTT	CASSLAIREKLFF
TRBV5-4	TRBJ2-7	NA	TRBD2	TGTGCCAGCAGCTCACGACTAGCGGGAGTCACCTACGAGCAGTACTTC	CASSSRLAGVTYEQYF
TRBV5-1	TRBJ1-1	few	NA	TGCGCCAGCAGCCCGGCCCTCAGGGGCGGGGTGGACACTGAAGCTTTCTTT	CASSPALRGGVDTEAFF
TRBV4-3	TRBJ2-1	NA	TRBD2	TGCGCCAGCAGCCAAGATGTTAGGGCGGGGGGGTGGAATGAGCAGTTCTTC	CASSQDVRAGGWNEQFF
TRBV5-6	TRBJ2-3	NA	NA	TGTGCCAGCAGCACCGACAGGTTAATCCCAGATACGCAGTATTTT	CASSTDRLIPDTQYF
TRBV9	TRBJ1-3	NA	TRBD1	TGTGCCAGCAGCGAAGGACAGGGCAGCTCTGGAAACACCATATATTTT	CASSEGQGSSGNTIYF
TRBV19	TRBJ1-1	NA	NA	TGTGCCAGTAGTACTGGTAGGAACACTGAAGCTTTCTTT	CASSTGRNTEAFF